This TCR beta chain was documented in a study of Ad26.COV2.S vaccination and SARS-CoV-2 variants. Sequencing was performed with immunoSEQ multiplex PCR; in TCRdb, only in-frame clones are kept and a portion is missing. The data hold about 350,000 clones, with about 92% observed a single time. This clone was detected only a few times. The antigen is not known. This CDR3 is 15 amino acids long. V lost 5 bases and J 8 bases, leaving 16 bases between the germline ends. Germline values: CDR1 SEHNR, CDR2 FQNEAQ (reference sequence). Overall study findings and caveats: The TCR breadth and depth analyses may have understated or missed part of the total T cell responses. A substantial breadth of spike-specific CD8+ and CD4+ T cell responses after vaccination has been reported. The study found higher spike-specific TCR breadth in vaccine than placebo recipients.

The rearrangement links TRBV7-9 to TRBJ1-6, with D hard to call. This TCR derives from a human donor who had recovered from COVID-19. The material was peripheral blood, obtained after recovery from COVID-19. The CDR3 protein is CASSPGLVTDSPLHF. The CDR3 DNA sequence: TGTGCCAGCAGCCCGGGTCTGGTTACTGATTCACCCCTCCACTTT.